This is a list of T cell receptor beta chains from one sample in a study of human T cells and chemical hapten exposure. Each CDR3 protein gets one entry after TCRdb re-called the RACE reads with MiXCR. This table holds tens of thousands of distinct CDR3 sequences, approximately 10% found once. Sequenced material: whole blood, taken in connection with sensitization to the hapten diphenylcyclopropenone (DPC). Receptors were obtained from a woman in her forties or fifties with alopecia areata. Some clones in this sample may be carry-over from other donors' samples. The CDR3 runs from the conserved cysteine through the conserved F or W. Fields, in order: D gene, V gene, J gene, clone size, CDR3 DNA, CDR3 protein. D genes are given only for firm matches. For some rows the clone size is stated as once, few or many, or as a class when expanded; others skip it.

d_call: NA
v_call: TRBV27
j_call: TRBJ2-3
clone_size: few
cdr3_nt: TGTGCCAGCAGTTTCGTCTCCACAGATACGCAGTATTTT
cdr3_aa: CASSFVSTDTQYF

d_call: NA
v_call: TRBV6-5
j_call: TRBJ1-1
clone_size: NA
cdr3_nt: TGTGCCAGCCAGGGAGGTATTCTCACTGAAGCTTTCTTT
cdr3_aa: CASQGGILTEAFF

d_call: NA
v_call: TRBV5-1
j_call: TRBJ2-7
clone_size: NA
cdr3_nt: TGCGCCAGCAGCTTGGCGAGACAGACCTACGAGCAGTACTTC
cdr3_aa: CASSLARQTYEQYF

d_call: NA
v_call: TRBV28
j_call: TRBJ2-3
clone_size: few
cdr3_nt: TGTGCCAGCAGTTTAAACGGGGTGAATACGCAGTATTTT
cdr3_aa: CASSLNGVNTQYF

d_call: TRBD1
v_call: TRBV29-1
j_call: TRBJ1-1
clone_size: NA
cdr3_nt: TGCAGCGCCTCGGACAGGGTGACTGAAGCTTTCTTT
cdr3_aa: CSASDRVTEAFF

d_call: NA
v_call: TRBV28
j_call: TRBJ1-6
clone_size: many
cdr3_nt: TGTGCCAGCAGTTCGGGTCAGGGGTATAATTCACCCCTCCACTTT
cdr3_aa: CASSSGQGYNSPLHF

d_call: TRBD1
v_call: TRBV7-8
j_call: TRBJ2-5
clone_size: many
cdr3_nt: TGTGCCAGCAGCTTAGGAGGGGACAGGTTGGGGACCCAGTACTTC
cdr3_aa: CASSLGGDRLGTQYF

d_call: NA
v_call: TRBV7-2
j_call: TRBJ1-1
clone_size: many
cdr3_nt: TGTGCCAGCAGCTTAGTTTCATCAGGTATCACTGAAGCTTTCTTT
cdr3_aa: CASSLVSSGITEAFF

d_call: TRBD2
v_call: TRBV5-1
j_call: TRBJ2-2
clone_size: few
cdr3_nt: TGCGCCAGCAGCTTGCAGACTAGCGGGAGGACCGGGGAGCTGTTTTTT
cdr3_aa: CASSLQTSGRTGELFF

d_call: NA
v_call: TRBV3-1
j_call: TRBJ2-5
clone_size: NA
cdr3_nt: TGTGCCAGCAGCCACCGACACCAAGAGACCCAGTACTTC
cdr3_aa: CASSHRHQETQYF

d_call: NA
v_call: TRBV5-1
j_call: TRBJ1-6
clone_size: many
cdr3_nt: TGCGCCAGCAGCGAATTTAATAATTCACCCCTCCACTTT
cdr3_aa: CASSEFNNSPLHF

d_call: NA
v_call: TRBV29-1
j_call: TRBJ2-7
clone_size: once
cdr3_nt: TGCAGCGTTGAATGGGATAATACCTACGAGCAGTACTTC
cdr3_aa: CSVEWDNTYEQYF

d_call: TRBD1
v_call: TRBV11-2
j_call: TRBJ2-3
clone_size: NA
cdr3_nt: TGTGCCAGCAGCTCCTCGGACAGGTACACAGATACGCAGTATTTT
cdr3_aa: CASSSSDRYTDTQYF

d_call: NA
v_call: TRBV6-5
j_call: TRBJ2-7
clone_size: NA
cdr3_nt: TGTGCCAGCAGTTACCCACGGTTGGGACAAGGCTACGAGCAGTACTTC
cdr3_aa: CASSYPRLGQGYEQYF

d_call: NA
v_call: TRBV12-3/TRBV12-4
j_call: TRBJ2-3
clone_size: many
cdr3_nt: TGTGCCAGCAGTTTGGGTAACGGGGTCAGCACAGATACGCAGTATTTT
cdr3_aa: CASSLGNGVSTDTQYF

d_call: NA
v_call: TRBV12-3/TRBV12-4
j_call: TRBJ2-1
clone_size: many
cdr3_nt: TGTGCCAGCAGCTTAGCGGGGGCGGCAGGGGGCCAGTTCTTC
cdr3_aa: CASSLAGAAGGQFF

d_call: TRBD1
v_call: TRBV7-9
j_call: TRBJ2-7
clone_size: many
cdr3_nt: TGTGCCAGCAGCTCAGGGGACAGCGCCTACGAGCAGTACTTC
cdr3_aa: CASSSGDSAYEQYF

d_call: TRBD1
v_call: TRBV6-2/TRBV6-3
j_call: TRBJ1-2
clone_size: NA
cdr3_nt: TGTGCCAGCACTCACCCTCAGGGGGACTATGGCTACACCTTC
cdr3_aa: CASTHPQGDYGYTF

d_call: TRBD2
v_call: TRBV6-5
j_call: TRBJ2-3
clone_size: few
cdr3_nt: TGTGCCAGCAGTTATCGGGCCTTAGCGGGAGGGACAGATACGCAGTATTTT
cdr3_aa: CASSYRALAGGTDTQYF

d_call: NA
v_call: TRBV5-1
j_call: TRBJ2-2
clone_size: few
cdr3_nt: TGCGCCAGCAGCTTCTTACCGTGGGAAATAGGACAGAACACCGGGGAGCTGTTTTTT
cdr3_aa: CASSFLPWEIGQNTGELFF

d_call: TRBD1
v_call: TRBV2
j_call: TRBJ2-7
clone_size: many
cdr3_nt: TGTGCCAGCAGTACACAGGGGAGTACGTACGAGCAGTACTTC
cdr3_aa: CASSTQGSTYEQYF

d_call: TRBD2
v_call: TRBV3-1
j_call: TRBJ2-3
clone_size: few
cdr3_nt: TGTGCCAGCAGCTATGCCCCTTCTAGCGGGGGGACAGATACGCAGTATTTT
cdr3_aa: CASSYAPSSGGTDTQYF

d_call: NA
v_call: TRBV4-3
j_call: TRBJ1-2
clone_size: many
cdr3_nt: TGCGCCAGCAGCCAAGTAGCCCAGCACTATGGCTACACCTTC
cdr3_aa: CASSQVAQHYGYTF

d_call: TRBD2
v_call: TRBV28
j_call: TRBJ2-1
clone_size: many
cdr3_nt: TGTGCCACCATATCTAGCGGGAATGAGCAGTTCTTC
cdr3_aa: CATISSGNEQFF

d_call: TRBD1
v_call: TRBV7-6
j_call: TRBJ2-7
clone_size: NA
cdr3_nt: TGTGCCAGCAGCCCTGAGACAGGGGTGTACGAGCAGTACTTC
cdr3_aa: CASSPETGVYEQYF

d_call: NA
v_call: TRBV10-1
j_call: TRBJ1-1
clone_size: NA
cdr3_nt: TGCGCCAGCAGTGATAGTTCGGACAGCGATAAGGCTTTCTTT
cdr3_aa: CASSDSSDSDKAFF

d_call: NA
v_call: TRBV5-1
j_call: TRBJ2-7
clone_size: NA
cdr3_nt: TGCGCCAGCAGCTTGGACCGGGGGAGCTCCTACGAGCAGTACTTC
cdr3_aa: CASSLDRGSSYEQYF

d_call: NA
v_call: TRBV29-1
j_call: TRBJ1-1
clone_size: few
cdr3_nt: TGCAGCGTTGAAGACACGCCGAACACTGAAGCTTTCTTT
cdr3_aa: CSVEDTPNTEAFF

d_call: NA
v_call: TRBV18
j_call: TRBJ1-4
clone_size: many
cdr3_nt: TGTGCCAGCTCACCAGGTCAGGCGGGTGAAAAACTGTTTTTT
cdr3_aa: CASSPGQAGEKLFF

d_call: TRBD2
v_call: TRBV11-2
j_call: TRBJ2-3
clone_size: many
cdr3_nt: TGTGCCAGCAGCCGACTAGCGGGAGGGATGGATACGCAGTATTTT
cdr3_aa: CASSRLAGGMDTQYF

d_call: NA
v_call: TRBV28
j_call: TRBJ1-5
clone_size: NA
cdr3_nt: TGTGCCAGCAGTCGTCCCAGCGGACAGCCCCAGCATTTT
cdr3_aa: CASSRPSGQPQHF

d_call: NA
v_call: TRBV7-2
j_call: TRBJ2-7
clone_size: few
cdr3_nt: TGTGCCAGCAGCTTAGGAATGTTTATTAGCTCCTACGAGCAGTACTTC
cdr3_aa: CASSLGMFISSYEQYF

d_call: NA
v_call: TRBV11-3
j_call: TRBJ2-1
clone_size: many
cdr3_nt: TGTGCCAGCAGCTTAGACGGCGGGTACAATGAGCAGTTCTTC
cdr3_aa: CASSLDGGYNEQFF

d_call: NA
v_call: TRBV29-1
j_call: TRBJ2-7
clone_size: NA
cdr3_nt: TGCAGCGTTGGAAGGGACGGCTACGAGCAGTACTTC
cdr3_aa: CSVGRDGYEQYF

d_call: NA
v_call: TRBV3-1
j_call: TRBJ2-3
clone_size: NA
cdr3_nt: TGTGCCAGCAGCCAAGATCTAGGGGGGACAGATACGCAGTATTTT
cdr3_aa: CASSQDLGGTDTQYF

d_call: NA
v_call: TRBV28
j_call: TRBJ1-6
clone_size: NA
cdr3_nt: TGTGCCAGCACCCGATTCGGTAATTCACCCCTCCACTTT
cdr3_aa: CASTRFGNSPLHF

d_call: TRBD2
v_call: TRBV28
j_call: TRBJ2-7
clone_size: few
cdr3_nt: TGTGCCAGCAGACCCGGGACTAGCGGGAAGAATTGGTACTTC
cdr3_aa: CASRPGTSGKNWYF

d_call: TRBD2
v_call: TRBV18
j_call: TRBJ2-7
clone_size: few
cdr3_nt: TGTGCCAGCTCACTAGCGCGGGAGTTTGGCTGGTACGAGCAGTACTTC
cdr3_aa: CASSLAREFGWYEQYF

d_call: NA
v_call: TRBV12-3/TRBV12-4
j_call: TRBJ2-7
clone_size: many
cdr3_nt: TGTGCCAGCAGTTCGGGTGGATTGGACGAGCAGTACTTC
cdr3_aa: CASSSGGLDEQYF

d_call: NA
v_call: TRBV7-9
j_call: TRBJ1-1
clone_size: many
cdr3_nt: TGTGCCAGCAGCTTAGCGCGCGGGTTCGGCACTGAAGCTTTCTTT
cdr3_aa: CASSLARGFGTEAFF

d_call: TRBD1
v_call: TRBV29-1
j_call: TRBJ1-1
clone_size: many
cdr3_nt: TGCAGCGCTGATGGACAGGGGCCCACTGAAGCTTTCTTT
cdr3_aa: CSADGQGPTEAFF

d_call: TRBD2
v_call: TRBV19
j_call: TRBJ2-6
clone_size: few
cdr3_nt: TGTGCCAGCAGAGCGGGAGAAAACTCTGGGGCCAACGTCCTGACTTTC
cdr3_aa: CASRAGENSGANVLTF

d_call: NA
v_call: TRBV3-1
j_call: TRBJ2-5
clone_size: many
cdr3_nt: TGTGCCAGCAGCCAAGGGCCCCAAGAGACCCAGTACTTC
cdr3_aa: CASSQGPQETQYF

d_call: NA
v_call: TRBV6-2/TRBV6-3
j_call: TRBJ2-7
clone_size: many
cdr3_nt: TGTGCCAGCAGTTACATGGCGGTGGGCACCTCCTACGAGCAGTACTTC
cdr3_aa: CASSYMAVGTSYEQYF

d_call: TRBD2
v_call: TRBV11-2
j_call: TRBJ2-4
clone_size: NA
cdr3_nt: TGTGCCAGCAGCCCGCGACTAGCGGAAAACATTCAGTACTTC
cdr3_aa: CASSPRLAENIQYF

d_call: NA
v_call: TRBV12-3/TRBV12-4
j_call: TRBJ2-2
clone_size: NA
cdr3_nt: TGTGCCAGCAGCTCCGACAGACTGACCTTCACCGGGGAGCTGTTTTTT
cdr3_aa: CASSSDRLTFTGELFF

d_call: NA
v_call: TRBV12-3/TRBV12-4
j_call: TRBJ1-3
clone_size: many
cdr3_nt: TGTGCCAGCAGCCGCACAGGGAGTGGAAACACCATATATTTT
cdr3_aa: CASSRTGSGNTIYF

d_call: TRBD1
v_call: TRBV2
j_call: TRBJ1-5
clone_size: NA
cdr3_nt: TGTGCCAGCAGTGATCAGGGGGGAGATCAGCCCCAGCATTTT
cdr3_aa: CASSDQGGDQPQHF

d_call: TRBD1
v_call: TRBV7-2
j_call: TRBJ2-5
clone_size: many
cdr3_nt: TGTGCCAGCAGCTTAGTGGGAAGGACAGGCGAGACCAAGTACTTC
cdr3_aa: CASSLVGRTGETKYF

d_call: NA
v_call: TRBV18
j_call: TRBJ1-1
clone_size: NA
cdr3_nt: TGTGCCAGCTCACCTGACAGAACTGTGAACACTGAAGCTTTCTTT
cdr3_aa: CASSPDRTVNTEAFF

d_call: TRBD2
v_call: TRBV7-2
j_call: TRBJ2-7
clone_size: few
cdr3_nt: TGTGCCAGCAGCTTATTCGGCGGGGGTCCCTCCGAGCAGTACTTC
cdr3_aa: CASSLFGGGPSEQYF

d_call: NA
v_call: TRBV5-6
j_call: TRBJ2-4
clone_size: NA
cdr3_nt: TGTGCCAGCAGCTTGGGGCAGCTCTTAGCCAAAAACATTCAGTACTTC
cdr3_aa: CASSLGQLLAKNIQYF

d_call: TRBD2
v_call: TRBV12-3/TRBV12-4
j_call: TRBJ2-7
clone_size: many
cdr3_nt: TGTGCCAGCCAGATCAGCGGGAATAGAGAGCAGTACTTC
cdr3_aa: CASQISGNREQYF